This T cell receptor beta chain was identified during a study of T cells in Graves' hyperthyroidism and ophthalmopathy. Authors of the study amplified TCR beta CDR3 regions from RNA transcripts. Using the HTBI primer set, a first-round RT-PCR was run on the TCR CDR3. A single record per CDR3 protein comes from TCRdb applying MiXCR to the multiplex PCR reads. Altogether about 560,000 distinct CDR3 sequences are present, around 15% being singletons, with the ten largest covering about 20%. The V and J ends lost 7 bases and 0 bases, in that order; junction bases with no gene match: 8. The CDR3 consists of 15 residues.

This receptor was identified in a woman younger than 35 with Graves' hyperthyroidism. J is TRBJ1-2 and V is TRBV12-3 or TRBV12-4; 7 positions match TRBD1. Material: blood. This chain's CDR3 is CASNSFTGANYGYTF. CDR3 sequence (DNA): TGTGCCAGCAACTCTTTTACAGGGGCTAACTATGGCTACACCTTC.